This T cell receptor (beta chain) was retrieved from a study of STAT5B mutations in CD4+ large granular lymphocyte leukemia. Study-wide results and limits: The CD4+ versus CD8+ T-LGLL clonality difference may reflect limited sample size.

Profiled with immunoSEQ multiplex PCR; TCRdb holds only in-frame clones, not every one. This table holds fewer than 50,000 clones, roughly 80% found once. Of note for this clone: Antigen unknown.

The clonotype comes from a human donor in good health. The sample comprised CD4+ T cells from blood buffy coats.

CDR3 DNA sequence: TGTGCCAGCAGTTATATGGGAGGGGGCTATGAAGCTTTCTTT. It is translated as CASSYMGGGYEAFF. This chain joins TRBV28 and TRBJ1-1; 7 bases map to TRBD1. CDR1 MDHEN and CDR2 SYDVKM come from the germline V gene. The CDR3 has 14 amino acids. J was trimmed by 7 bases and V by 4 bases; bases with no gene match: 9. The whole variable domain, filled in from reference TRBV28 and TRBJ1-1, reads DVKVTQSSRYLVKRTGEKVFLECVQDMDHENMFWYRQDPGLGLRLIYFSYDVKMKEKGDIPEGYSVSREKKERFSLILESASTNQTSMYLCASSYMGGGYEAFFGQGTRLTVV.